One and the same sample provided the 5 T cell receptor beta chains below, sequenced in a study of T cell repertoires in cytomegalovirus infection. TCRdb ran MiXCR on the reads and lists one entry per CDR3 protein. Of some 700,000 distinct CDR3 sequences in the sample, roughly 36% were seen once. The sequencing input was PBMCs. The receptors here all came from a human donor in good health (CMV status not recorded). Some clones in this sample may be carry-over from other donors' samples.

The chain uses TRBV25-1 and TRBJ1-3; D gene uncertain. The V and J ends lost 3 bases and 4 bases respectively, with 7 bases between them. CDR1 is MGHDK, CDR2 SYGVNS, per germline. This CDR3 has 13 amino acids. CDR3 protein: CASSDWRGNTIYF. The CDR3 nucleotides are TGTGCCAGCAGTGATTGGAGGGGAAACACCATATATTTT.

The chain uses TRBV7-4 and TRBJ2-7; 9 bases align to TRBD1. Trimming took 3 bases from V and 3 from J; bases not matched to a gene: 6. Germline V CDR1 and CDR2: SGHVT, SQSDAQ. This CDR3 comprises 15 residues. CDR3 DNA: TGTGCCAGCAGCTTTCCGGGACAGGGACGCTACGAGCAGTACTTC. As protein: CASSFPGQGRYEQYF.

The chain is built from TRBV12-3 or TRBV12-4 and TRBJ2-5; 11 nucleotides align to TRBD2. CDR3 length: 18 residues. Trimming removed 5 bases from V and 5 bases from J; junction bases left unmatched: 16. CDR3 nucleotides: TGTGCCAGCAGTCTTAAGACTAGCGGGATGTCAATAGGGGAGACCCAGTACTTC. It is translated as CASSLKTSGMSIGETQYF.

This clonotype was counted a few times. The rearrangement links TRBV12-3 or TRBV12-4 to TRBJ2-1; 9 nucleotides align to TRBD2. V lost 6 bases to trimming and J lost 2 bases; unmatched junction nucleotides: 5. This CDR3 has 15 amino acids. CDR3 region: CASRVAGAPYNEQFF. Written as DNA, the CDR3 is TGTGCCAGCAGGGTAGCGGGAGCGCCCTACAATGAGCAGTTCTTC.

The J gene is TRBJ2-5, the V gene TRBV7-8; D unclear. This CDR3 has 14 amino acids. In germline, CDR1 is SGHVS, CDR2 FQNEAQ. Trimming stripped 5 bases from V and 1 base from J, with 11 bases between. The DNA of the CDR3 is TGTGCCAGCAGCCCTCCCGACGGCCAAGAGACCCAGTACTTC. This codes for CASSPPDGQETQYF. Combining the CDR3 with reference TRBV7-8 and TRBJ2-5 gives the whole variable domain GAGVSQSPRYKVAKRGQDVALRCDPISGHVSLFWYQQALGQGPEFLTYFQNEAQLDKSGLPSDRFFAERPEGSVSTLKIQRTQQEDSAVYLCASSPPDGQETQYFGPGTRLLVL.